These 20 T cell receptor beta chains came from one sample sequenced in a study of CD8 T cells in ankylosing spondylitis. TCRdb re-analysed the 5' RACE reads in MiXCR, keeping a single row per CDR3 protein. The table lists roughly 150,000 distinct CDR3 sequences, approximately 9% of them singletons, with approximately 16% in the top ten. The material sequenced was blood, either unsorted or a sorted T cell fraction (not recorded which). The receptors were gathered from a female donor with ankylosing spondylitis or in good health (not recorded which).

The genes are TRBV7-9 and TRBJ2-1; TRBD2 matches 8 bases. CDR1 and CDR2 (germline): SEHNR, FQNEAQ (reference sequence). The CDR3 runs to 13 residues. J was trimmed by 7 bases and V by 6 bases; bases with no gene match: 5. The CDR3 loop is CASSQTSANEQFF. In nucleotides, the CDR3 is TGTGCCAGCAGTCAGACTAGCGCTAATGAGCAGTTCTTC.

The genes are TRBV9 and TRBJ2-2; no reliable D call. Trimming pared 4 bases from V and 5 bases from J, leaving 15 bases between. Per the germline V gene, CDR1 is SGDLS and CDR2 is YYNGEE. The CDR3 sequence is 15 residues long. The CDR3 here is CASSSPLVQTGELFF. The CDR3 bases are TGTGCCAGCAGCTCGCCGCTAGTACAGACCGGGGAGCTGTTTTTT.

The sample holds a few counts of this clonotype. This chain joins TRBV11-1 and TRBJ2-5; 12 bases align to TRBD2. The CDR3 length is 19 residues. CDR1 is SGHAT, CDR2 FQDESV, per germline (reference sequence). The ends lost 4 bases at V and 5 bases at J; junction bases unmatched: 17. CDR3 in DNA: TGTGCCAGCAGCTATAGCGTCGGTCTAGCGGGAGGGCCTCGGGAGACCCAGTACTTC. Translated: CASSYSVGLAGGPRETQYF.

This clonotype was seen many times. The rearrangement joins TRBV12-3 or TRBV12-4 to TRBJ2-1; 8 bases are a match to TRBD1. The trim removed 3 bases at V and 10 bases at J, leaving 8 bases unmatched. There are 14 residues in the CDR3. DNA of the CDR3: TGTGCCAGCAGTTTTCCAGGGGGCGAAAACGAGCAGTTCTTC. It codes for CASSFPGGENEQFF.

The chain is built from TRBV4-3 and TRBJ2-7, with 12 bases fitting TRBD1. Germline CDR1 reads LGHNA; CDR2 reads YSLEER. The CDR3 consists of 15 residues. V lost 4 bases, J lost 2 bases, and 3 bases stayed unmatched. CDR3 bases: TGCGCCAGCAGCCCCGGGACAGGGGGCCCCTACGAGCAGTACTTC. Its protein is CASSPGTGGPYEQYF.

The chain links TRBV15 to TRBJ2-7; D uncertain. Trimming shortened V by 5 bases and J by 0 bases, and 17 bases separated the two germline ends. The CDR3 loop spans 16 amino acids. Germline V CDR1 and CDR2: LNHNV, YYDKDF (reference sequence). Written as DNA, the CDR3 is TGTGCCACCAGCTACGCGGTAGGTCAGCCCTCCTACGAGCAGTACTTC. It yields the protein CATSYAVGQPSYEQYF.

This chain connects TRBV2 to TRBJ2-7, with D tentatively TRBD1 (6 bases). Trimming stripped 0 bases from V and 5 bases from J, with 11 bases between. Germline CDR1 SNHLY, CDR2 FYNNEI. CDR3 length equals 14 residues. CDR3 protein: CASSEAQGIHEQYF. In nucleotides, the CDR3 is TGTGCCAGCAGTGAAGCGCAGGGGATCCACGAGCAGTACTTC.

A few counts support this clonotype. The chain has TRBV5-6 and TRBJ2-1; D unclear. Per the germline V gene, CDR1 is SGHDT and CDR2 is YYEEEE. The CDR3 loop spans 14 amino acids. V lost 5 bases and J lost 9, with 18 bases in between. CDR3 nucleotide sequence: TGTGCCAGCAGACCCGGGCTCCTCGTCGCTGAGCAGTTCTTC. Translation: CASRPGLLVAEQFF.

This clonotype has a handful of counts. In nucleotides, the CDR3 is TGCGCCAGCAGCCAAGATCCCCGAGGCGGGAGCACCAACAATGAGCAGTTCTTC. Its protein product is CASSQDPRGGSTNNEQFF. The chain employs TRBV4-3 and TRBJ2-1, with 7 positions matching TRBD2. This CDR3 contains 18 residues. The V gene end was trimmed by 0 bases and the J gene end by 5 bases; junction bases not matched to a gene: 13. CDR1 LGHNA and CDR2 YSLEER come from the germline V gene.

This clonotype appeared a few times. The rearrangement links TRBV29-1 to TRBJ2-3; D unresolved. The V end was cut by 1 base, the J end by 6 bases, with 11 bases between. This CDR3 is built from 13 residues. CDR1 SQVTM and CDR2 ANQGSEA come from the germline V gene. The CDR3, as DNA: TGCAGCGTTGAAGTATCCGACGTCGATACGCAGTATTTT. Amino acids: CSVEVSDVDTQYF.

The V and J genes are TRBV10-3 and TRBJ2-5; maybe TRBD1 (7 bases). CDR1 is ENHRY, CDR2 SYGVKD, per germline. The CDR3 contains 18 residues. V was pared by 6 bases and J by 7 bases, with 30 bases between. The CDR3: CAISRVGQEYELGGTQYF. CDR3 DNA sequence: TGTGCCATCAGCCGAGTCGGACAGGAGTACGAGTTGGGAGGGACCCAGTACTTC.

The chain recombines TRBV9 with TRBJ2-1; D is ambiguous. V was pared by 2 bases and J by 1 base, with 10 bases between. The CDR3 loop spans 15 amino acids. Germline loops: CDR1 SGDLS, CDR2 YYNGEE. The CDR3 region is CASSVNTKSYNEQFF. The CDR3 DNA follows: TGTGCCAGCAGCGTTAATACTAAGTCCTACAATGAGCAGTTCTTC.

In this sample, this clonotype turned up a few times. The gene calls are TRBV5-1 and TRBJ2-1; 10 bases agree with TRBD1. V lost 3 bases, J lost 10 bases, and 4 bases stayed unmatched. CDR3 length equals 13 residues. The germline gives CDR1 SGHRS, CDR2 YFSETQ. Here the CDR3 reads CASSWTGGDEQFF. As DNA, the CDR3 is TGCGCCAGCAGCTGGACAGGGGGAGACGAGCAGTTCTTC.

This clonotype has ten or more counts. The chain is built from TRBV25-1 and TRBJ2-3; D is possibly TRBD2 (6 bases). The length of the CDR3 is 13 residues. The V end was cut by 3 bases, the J end by 3 bases, with 7 bases between. The germline gives CDR1 MGHDK, CDR2 SYGVNS. As DNA, the CDR3 is TGTGCCAGCAGTGATGGGGGGACAGATACGCAGTATTTT. It translates to CASSDGGTDTQYF. The entire variable domain, with the rest obtained from reference TRBV25-1 and TRBJ2-3, is as follows: EADIYQTPRYLVIGTGKKITLECSQTMGHDKMYWYQQDPGMELHLIHYSYGVNSTEKGDLSSESTVSRIRTEHFPLTLESARPSHTSQYLCASSDGGTDTQYFGPGTRLTVL.

This clonotype was seen many times. This CDR3 reads CASSNTEAFF. CDR3 nucleotides: TGTGCCAGCAGTAACACTGAAGCTTTCTTT. V gene TRBV28 combines with J gene TRBJ1-1; the D is unclear. The CDR3 runs to 10 residues. Germline V lookup: CDR1 MDHEN, CDR2 SYDVKM. The V end was cut by 5 bases, the J end by 2 bases, with 0 bases between.

J is TRBJ2-7 and V is TRBV12-3 or TRBV12-4; 8 bases match TRBD2. The length of the CDR3 is 13 residues. The V segment lost 5 bases and the J segment 6 bases; nucleotides outside the gene matches: 6. CDR3 coding DNA: TGTGCCAGCAGTCCCGGGGGGGAGCGCGAGCAGTACTTC. It specifies CASSPGGEREQYF.

This clonotype showed up just a few times. The chain's CDR3 is CASPSGTNEAFF. The CDR3 DNA is TGTGCCAGCCCTTCGGGGACCAATGAAGCTTTCTTT. The chain combines TRBV19 with TRBJ1-1; maybe TRBD1 (5 bases). CDR1 is LNHDA and CDR2 is SQIVND in the germline V gene (reference sequence). Trimming shortened V by 9 bases and J by 7 bases, and 15 bases separated the two germline ends. The CDR3 loop spans 12 amino acids.

This clonotype was found many times. The chain is built from TRBV2 and TRBJ1-1; D is uncertain. The CDR3 has 12 residues. V was pared by 10 bases and J by 6 bases, with 15 bases between. Per the germline V gene, CDR1 is SNHLY and CDR2 is FYNNEI. The CDR3 reads CAISDRSAEAFF. CDR3 nucleotides: TGTGCCATCAGCGATAGAAGCGCTGAAGCTTTCTTT. The whole variable domain, remainder taken from reference TRBV2 and TRBJ1-1, is EPEVTQTPSHQVTQMGQEVILRCVPISNHLYFYWYRQILGQKVEFLVSFYNNEISEKSEIFDDQFSVERPDGSNFTLKIRSTKLEDSAMYFCAISDRSAEAFFGQGTRLTVV.

This clonotype turned up a few times. The CDR3, as DNA: TGCGCCAGCAGCTTGGGGCGGACAGGTGAAGCTTTCTTT. Its protein is CASSLGRTGEAFF. The chain employs TRBV5-1 and TRBJ1-1, with 7 nucleotides matching TRBD1. The germline gives CDR1 SGHRS, CDR2 YFSETQ. CDR3 length: 13 residues. The V and J ends lost 0 bases and 7 bases, in that order; junction bases with no gene match: 3.

The sample holds a few counts of this clonotype. The chain has TRBV24-1 and TRBJ2-3; TRBD2 matches at 7 bases. This CDR3 region has 16 residues. V was pared by 4 bases and J by 0 bases, with 6 bases of the junction left unmatched. Germline values: CDR1 KGHDR, CDR2 SFDVKD. CDR3 sequence reads: CATSDQSGTSTDTQYF. CDR3 in DNA: TGTGCCACCAGTGACCAGAGCGGGACTAGCACAGATACGCAGTATTTT.